This entry describes one TCR beta chain. Germline V gene sequence: CDR1 LGHNT, CDR2 FRNRAP. The V segment lost 5 bases and the J segment 6 bases; nucleotides outside the gene matches: 13. The CDR3 contains 17 residues. The data are from a study of blood T cell repertoires in COVID-19. Study-level information: There were acute and convalescent COVID-19 samples, and they came from the United States, Italy and Spain. PBMCs, B-cell-depleted T cells, or T cells were the source of the cDNA or gDNA that made up the material.

Under the authors' procedure: Amplification with reference gene primers provided the estimates of nucleated cell counts. Libraries were prepared by immunoSEQ multiplex PCR; TCRdb keeps only in-frame clonotypes and omits some of them. V, J and clone size are taken as reported in that table, and D and trimming were inferred from the DNA itself. The sample lists about 110,000 clones; 82% were seen once. Sequencing used peripheral blood. The chain links TRBV12-5 to TRBJ2-2, with TRBD1 matching 9 bases. The sequence derives from a man in his 70s with acute or convalescent COVID-19. The CDR3 nucleotides are TGTGCTAGTGGTGTGACCGGGACAGGGTTTACTCCCGGGGAGCTGTTTTTT. It specifies CASGVTGTGFTPGELFF.